The rows below give T cell receptor beta chains drawn from one sample of a study of liver allograft versus peripheral blood T cells. TCRdb used MiXCR to reprocess the reads, holding one entry per CDR3 protein. Among some 12,000 distinct CDR3 sequences listed, around a quarter were seen once. The origin of the receptors is a human patient who had a liver transplant. Some T cells may be provided by the graft donor. Both conserved end residues are part of each CDR3. The D gene is left open where the match is weak. Expanded clones get a size class; other rows say once, few or many, or leave the size out.

D gene	V gene	clone size	J gene	CDR3 DNA	CDR3 protein
TRBD1	TRBV12-3/TRBV12-4	-	TRBJ2-7	TGTGCCAGCAGTCCCGGACAGGGAAGATCCTACGAGCAGTACTTC	CASSPGQGRSYEQYF
-	TRBV27	-	TRBJ1-6	TGTGCCAGCAGTTTATTAAGTTCACCCCTCCACTTT	CASSLLSSPLHF
-	TRBV18	-	TRBJ1-2	TGTGCCAGCAGTTACGCGGACGGAATAGGGGGCTACACCTTC	CASSYADGIGGYTF
-	TRBV6-5	medium-sized	TRBJ1-1	TGTGCCAGCAGTCAAGGGTGGACTGAAGCTTTCTTT	CASSQGWTEAFF
-	TRBV10-3	-	TRBJ2-7	TGTGCCATCAGTGGCCGACCCGGGGGACAGACCGGCTACGAGCAGTACTTC	CAISGRPGGQTGYEQYF
TRBD1	TRBV6-1	-	TRBJ1-1	TGTGCCAGCAGGACAGGGGGGTTCGAAGCTTTCTTT	CASRTGGFEAFF
-	TRBV19	medium-sized	TRBJ1-2	TGTGCCAGTAGCCGGACAGAGCCCTATGGCTACACCTTC	CASSRTEPYGYTF
TRBD1	TRBV28	few	TRBJ1-1	TGTGCCAGCAATTCCCCTTCAGGGGGCACTGAAGCTTTCTTT	CASNSPSGGTEAFF
-	TRBV6-1	medium-sized	TRBJ1-6	TGTGCCAGCAGTGCCTTCTCCGGGACTACTAATTCACCCCTCCACTTT	CASSAFSGTTNSPLHF
-	TRBV19	medium-sized	TRBJ1-6	TGTGCCAGTAGCAAAGGGGGGAACAATTCACCCCTCCACTTT	CASSKGGNNSPLHF
-	TRBV27	medium-sized	TRBJ2-6	TGTGCCAGCAGTTTATGGGCAGGTTCTTTTCCCTCTGGGGCCAACGTCCTGACTTTC	CASSLWAGSFPSGANVLTF
-	TRBV20-1	-	TRBJ1-5	TGCAGTGCAGAGTATAGCAATCAGCCCCAGCATTTT	CSAEYSNQPQHF
TRBD1	TRBV7-2	-	TRBJ1-2	TGTGCCAGCAGCCCTTTCCGGGGCAGGGGGCAGGGCTACACCTTC	CASSPFRGRGQGYTF
TRBD1	TRBV20-1	-	TRBJ1-1	TGCAGTGCTGACGGGGGACAGCAGAACACTGAAGCTTTCTTT	CSADGGQQNTEAFF
TRBD1	TRBV27	few	TRBJ2-7	TGTGCCAGCAGGGGGACAGGATCCTCCTACGAGCAGTACTTC	CASRGTGSSYEQYF
-	TRBV30	-	TRBJ2-7	TGTGCCTTGATTGGAGGCAGGGCCTACGAGCAGTACTTC	CALIGGRAYEQYF
-	TRBV6-2/TRBV6-3	medium-sized	TRBJ1-2	TGTGCCAGCAGTTACTCCCCTCAGACACCGAGCAGGGGCTACACCTTC	CASSYSPQTPSRGYTF
-	TRBV19	few	TRBJ1-5	TGTGCCAGTAGCACAGGGAATTCTGGCAATCAGCCCCAGCATTTT	CASSTGNSGNQPQHF
-	TRBV28	-	TRBJ1-2	TGTGCCAGCAGCCCCGACCTCTATGGCTACACCTTC	CASSPDLYGYTF
-	TRBV6-5	many	TRBJ1-2	TGTGCCAGCAGTCCCTCTGTTTCCCCCCGCGGCTACACCTTC	CASSPSVSPRGYTF
-	TRBV30	many	TRBJ2-7	TGTGCCTGGAGGGGGACGTCCTACGAGCAGTACTTC	CAWRGTSYEQYF
-	TRBV30	few	TRBJ1-1	TGTGCCTGGATGGGTCTCATGAACACTGAAGCTTTCTTT	CAWMGLMNTEAFF
-	TRBV30	medium-sized	TRBJ1-6	TGTGCCTGGTCTGACCTAGACACCTATAATTCACCCCTCCACTTT	CAWSDLDTYNSPLHF
TRBD1	TRBV12-3/TRBV12-4	-	TRBJ1-5	TGTGCCAGCAGCTCCGGGACAGGGTGGGGGAGTAGCAATCAGCCCCAGCATTTT	CASSSGTGWGSSNQPQHF
-	TRBV10-3	medium-sized	TRBJ1-2	TGTGCCATCAGTCCAGATTCCTTAGGCTACACCTTC	CAISPDSLGYTF
-	TRBV6-2/TRBV6-3	few	TRBJ2-2	TGTGCCAGCAGCTTCCGGGGTGTCTCCGGGGAGCTGTTTTTT	CASSFRGVSGELFF
TRBD1	TRBV19	medium-sized	TRBJ1-2	TGTGCCAGTAGTATGCCCGGGACAGGGGATTATGGCTACACCTTC	CASSMPGTGDYGYTF
TRBD1	TRBV5-5	few	TRBJ1-3	TGTGCCAGCAGCTCAAGTGACAGGGCTGGAAACACCATATATTTT	CASSSSDRAGNTIYF
TRBD1	TRBV19	medium-sized	TRBJ1-1	TGTGCCAGTAGTATACCGGGACAGCCCTTGGCTTTCTTT	CASSIPGQPLAFF
-	TRBV27	medium-sized	TRBJ1-2	TGTGCCAGCAGTTCTATTGGGCTCTGGAATGGCTACACCTTC	CASSSIGLWNGYTF
TRBD1	TRBV5-4	few	TRBJ2-7	TGTGCCAGCAGCGCCGTTAGGACAGGAGACGAGCAGTACTTC	CASSAVRTGDEQYF
TRBD2	TRBV27	-	TRBJ2-1	TGTGCCAGCAGTTTGTGGCTAGCGGGAGGTGATGAGCAGTTCTTC	CASSLWLAGGDEQFF
-	TRBV30	few	TRBJ1-1	TGTGCCTGGAAGGGCTTAAGAACTGAAGCTTTCTTT	CAWKGLRTEAFF
TRBD1	TRBV27	-	TRBJ1-5	TGTGCCAGCAGTAGTTCCAGGGGGCTGTACGGGAATCAGCCCCAGCATTTT	CASSSSRGLYGNQPQHF
-	TRBV7-9	many	TRBJ1-1	TGTGCCAGCAGCTTCCGAGTCGGGGCCGGATACACTGAAGCTTTCTTT	CASSFRVGAGYTEAFF
-	TRBV5-4	few	TRBJ1-3	TGTGCCAGCAGCTTGGGGGGCGACTACTCTGGAAACACCATATATTTT	CASSLGGDYSGNTIYF
-	TRBV20-1	few	TRBJ1-1	TGCAGTGCTAGAAGGGTTAGTGGGAGTTGGGCGAACACTGAAGCTTTCTTT	CSARRVSGSWANTEAFF
TRBD1	TRBV19	medium-sized	TRBJ1-4	TGTGCCAGTAGCCGCCTCGGACAGGGCCCAGGGGAAAAACTGTTTTTT	CASSRLGQGPGEKLFF
-	TRBV20-1	-	TRBJ1-1	TGCAGTGCTAGTCCGGGCCAGTCGGCTTTCTTT	CSASPGQSAFF
-	TRBV18	medium-sized	TRBJ1-2	TGTGCCAGCTCACCCCTTGGAGGCACAGGGCTCGAGAACTATGGCTACACCTTC	CASSPLGGTGLENYGYTF
-	TRBV12-3/TRBV12-4	-	TRBJ1-1	TGTGCCAGCAGGGCCAGATTGAACACTGAAGCTTTCTTT	CASRARLNTEAFF
-	TRBV6-2/TRBV6-3	few	TRBJ2-7	TGTGCCAGCAGAACAGATTCCTACGAGCAGTACTTC	CASRTDSYEQYF
TRBD1	TRBV20-1	-	TRBJ2-7	TGCAGTGCTAGGAGTCGGGACAGCTTGTACGAGCAGTACTTC	CSARSRDSLYEQYF
-	TRBV7-5	-	TRBJ2-1	-	CISVPEAYTGGEQFF